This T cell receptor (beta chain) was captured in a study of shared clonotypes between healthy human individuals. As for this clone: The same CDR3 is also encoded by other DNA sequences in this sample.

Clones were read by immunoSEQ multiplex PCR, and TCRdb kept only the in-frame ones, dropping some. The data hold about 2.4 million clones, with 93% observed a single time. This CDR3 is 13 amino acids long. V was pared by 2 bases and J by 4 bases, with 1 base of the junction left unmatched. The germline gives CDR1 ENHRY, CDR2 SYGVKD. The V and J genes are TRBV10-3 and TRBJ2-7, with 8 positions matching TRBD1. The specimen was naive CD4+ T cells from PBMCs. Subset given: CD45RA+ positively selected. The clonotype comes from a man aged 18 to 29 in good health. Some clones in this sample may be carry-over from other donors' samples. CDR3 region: CAISEGQGYEQYF. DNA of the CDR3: TGTGCCATCAGTGAGGGACAGGGATACGAGCAGTACTTC.